These 6 T cell receptor beta chains were all obtained from the same sample, sequenced in a study of blood T cell repertoires in COVID-19. TCRdb keeps only in-frame clones here, not all; method: immunoSEQ multiplex PCR. Here the sample spans around 170,000 clones, around 67% being singletons. The sequencing input was peripheral blood. The source is a woman aged 80 or over with acute or convalescent COVID-19.

The rearrangement joins TRBV5-1 to TRBJ2-3; 9 bases agree with TRBD1. In germline, CDR1 is SGHRS, CDR2 YFSETQ. The CDR3 consists of 15 residues. V shed 4 bases and J 3 bases; nucleotides not matched to a gene: 6. CDR3 region: CASSRGDRETDTQYF. The CDR3 DNA reads as TGCGCCAGCAGCAGAGGGGACAGGGAGACAGATACGCAGTATTTT. The variable domain in full, completed from reference TRBV5-1 and TRBJ2-3, reads KAGVTQTPRYLIKTRGQQVTLSCSPISGHRSVSWYQQTPGQGLQFLFEYFSETQRNKGNFPGRFSGRQFSNSRSEMNVSTLELGDSALYLCASSRGDRETDTQYFGPGTRLTVL.

The V and J genes are TRBV23-1 and TRBJ2-5; possible D gene TRBD2, 5 bases. TRBV23-1 has ORF status, its function being uncertain. The CDR3 is 16 amino acids. Trimming took 0 bases from V and 5 from J, leaving 16 bases between them. The CDR3 nucleotides read TGCGCCAGCAGTCAATCCGGGATCATATCCCACGAGACCCAGTACTTC. Protein sequence: CASSQSGIISHETQYF.

V is TRBV2 and J is TRBJ1-2, with 11 bases matching TRBD1. The CDR3 covers 13 residues. The V gene end was trimmed by 6 bases and the J gene end by 8 bases; junction bases not matched to a gene: 5. Germline CDR1 SNHLY, CDR2 FYNNEI. The CDR3 spells CASSGQGAWGYTF. The CDR3 DNA reads TGTGCCAGCAGCGGACAGGGGGCTTGGGGCTACACCTTC.

The chain couples TRBV4-2 to TRBJ2-2, with 15 bases fitting TRBD2. CDR1 LGHNA and CDR2 YNFKEQ come from the germline V gene. The junction had 9 bases not matched to a gene; V was cut back by 4 bases and J by 6 bases. The CDR3 has 18 amino acids. The CDR3, as DNA: TGTGCCAGCAGCCCACGGACTAGCGGGAGGGTAGTCCCCGGGGAGCTGTTTTTT. Its translation is CASSPRTSGRVVPGELFF.

The chain couples TRBV7-8 to TRBJ2-1, with D tentatively TRBD2 (7 bases). Germline V gene lookup returns CDR1 SGHVS and CDR2 FQNEAQ. Trimming pared 1 base from V and 5 bases from J, leaving 15 bases between. The CDR3 consists of 16 residues. CDR3 DNA sequence: TGTGCCAGCAGCTTAGGTCAGGGGCTAGCGGACAATGAGCAGTTCTTC. This sequence encodes CASSLGQGLADNEQFF.

The chain has TRBV27 and TRBJ2-2; 8 bases align to TRBD2. CDR1 and CDR2 from the germline V gene are MNHEY and SMNVEV (reference sequence). V was clipped by 8 bases and J by 5 bases; unmatched bases: 7. The CDR3 sequence is 14 residues long. Here the CDR3 reads CASHLAGGTGELFF. CDR3 sequence (DNA): TGTGCCAGCCATCTAGCGGGCGGGACCGGGGAGCTGTTTTTT.